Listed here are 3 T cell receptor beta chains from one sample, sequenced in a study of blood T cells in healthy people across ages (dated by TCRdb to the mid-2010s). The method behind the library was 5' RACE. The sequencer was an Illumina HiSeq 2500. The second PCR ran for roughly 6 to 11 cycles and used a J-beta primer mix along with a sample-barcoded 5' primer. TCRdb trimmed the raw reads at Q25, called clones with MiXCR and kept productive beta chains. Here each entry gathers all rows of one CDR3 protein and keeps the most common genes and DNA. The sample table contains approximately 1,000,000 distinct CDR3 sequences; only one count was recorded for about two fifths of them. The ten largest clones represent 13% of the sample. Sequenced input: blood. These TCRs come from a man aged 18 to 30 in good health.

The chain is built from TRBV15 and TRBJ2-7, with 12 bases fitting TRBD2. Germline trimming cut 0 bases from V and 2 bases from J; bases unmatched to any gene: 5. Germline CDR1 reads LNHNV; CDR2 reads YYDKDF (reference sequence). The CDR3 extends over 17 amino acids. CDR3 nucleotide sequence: TGTGCCACCAGCAGAGAGCCACTAGCGGGGGGAACCTACGAGCAGTACTTC. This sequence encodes CATSREPLAGGTYEQYF.

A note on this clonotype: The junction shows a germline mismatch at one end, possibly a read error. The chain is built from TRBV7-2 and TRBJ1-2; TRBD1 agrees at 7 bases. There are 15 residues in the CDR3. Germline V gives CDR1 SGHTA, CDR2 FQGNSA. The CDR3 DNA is TGTACCAGCAGCTTCCAGGGGGGCTCTAACTACGGCTACACCTTC. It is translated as CTSSFQGGSNYGYTF.

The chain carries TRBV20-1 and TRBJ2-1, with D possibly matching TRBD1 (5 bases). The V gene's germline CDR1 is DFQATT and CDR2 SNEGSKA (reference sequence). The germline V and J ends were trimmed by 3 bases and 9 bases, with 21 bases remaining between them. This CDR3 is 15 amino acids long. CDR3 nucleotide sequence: TGCAGTGCTAGGAGTAGTCGTGGGGCCGGTAGTGAGCAGTTCTTC. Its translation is CSARSSRGAGSEQFF.